The 2 T cell receptor beta chains given below trace back to one sample, sequenced in a study of T cells in localized non-small cell lung cancer. Libraries were prepared by immunoSEQ multiplex PCR; TCRdb keeps only in-frame clonotypes and omits some of them. The table lists 5,400 or so clones, around 85% of them singletons. Source: PBMCs, taken before any cancer treatment. These receptors originate from a woman between 40 and 69 years old with stage II lung adenocarcinoma.

The chain employs TRBV7-3 and TRBJ1-6, with D hard to call. Trimming stripped 5 bases from V and 3 bases from J, with 11 bases between. From germline, CDR1 is SGHTA and CDR2 FQGTGA. The CDR3 totals 15 residues. CDR3: CASSLGPNYNSPLHF. The CDR3 DNA sequence: TGTGCCAGCAGCCTCGGCCCCAACTATAATTCACCCCTCCACTTT.

This rearrangement joins TRBV29-1 to TRBJ1-1; D gene uncertain. V lost 7 bases to trimming and J lost 1 base, with 10 bases between them. Germline CDR1 and CDR2: SQVTM and ANQGSEA. The CDR3 runs to 12 residues. The CDR3 sequence is CSGDGPNTEAFF. The DNA of the CDR3 is TGCAGCGGAGACGGACCGAACACTGAAGCTTTCTTT. The full variable domain, completed using reference TRBV29-1 and TRBJ1-1, is SAVISQKPSRDICQRGTSLTIQCQVDSQVTMMFWYRQQPGQSLTLIATANQGSEATYESGFVIDKFPISRPNLTFSTLTVSNMSPEDSSIYLCSGDGPNTEAFFGQGTRLTVV.